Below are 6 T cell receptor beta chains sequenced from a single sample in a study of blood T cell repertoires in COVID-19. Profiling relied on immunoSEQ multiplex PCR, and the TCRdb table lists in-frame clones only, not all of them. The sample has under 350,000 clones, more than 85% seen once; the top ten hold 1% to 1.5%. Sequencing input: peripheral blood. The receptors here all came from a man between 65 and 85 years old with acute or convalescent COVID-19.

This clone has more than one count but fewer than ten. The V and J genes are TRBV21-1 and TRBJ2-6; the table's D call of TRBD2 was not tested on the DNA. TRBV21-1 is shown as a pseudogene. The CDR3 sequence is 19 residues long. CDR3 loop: CASSKVRGGTSTGANVLTF. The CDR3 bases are TGTGCCAGCAGCAAAGTGAGGGGGGGCACGTCCACTGGGGCCAACGTCCTGACTTTC.

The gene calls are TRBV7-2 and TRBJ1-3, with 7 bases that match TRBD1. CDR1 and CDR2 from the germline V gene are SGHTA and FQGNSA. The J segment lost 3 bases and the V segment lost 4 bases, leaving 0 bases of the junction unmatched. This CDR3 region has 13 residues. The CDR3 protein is CASSSGGGNTIYF. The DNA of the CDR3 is TGTGCCAGCAGCTCAGGGGGTGGAAACACCATATATTTT.

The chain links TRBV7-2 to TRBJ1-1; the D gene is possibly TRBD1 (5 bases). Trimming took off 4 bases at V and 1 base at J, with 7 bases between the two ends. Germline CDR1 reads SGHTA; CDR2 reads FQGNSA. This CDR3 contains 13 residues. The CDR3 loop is CASSWGGNTEAFF. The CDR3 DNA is TGTGCCAGCAGCTGGGGGGGGAACACTGAAGCTTTCTTT.

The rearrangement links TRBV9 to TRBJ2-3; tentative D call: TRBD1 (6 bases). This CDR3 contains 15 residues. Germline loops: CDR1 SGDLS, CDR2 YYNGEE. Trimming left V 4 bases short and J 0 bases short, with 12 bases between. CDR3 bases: TGTGCCAGCAGCCGACGGGACACAAGCACAGATACGCAGTATTTT. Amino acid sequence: CASSRRDTSTDTQYF.

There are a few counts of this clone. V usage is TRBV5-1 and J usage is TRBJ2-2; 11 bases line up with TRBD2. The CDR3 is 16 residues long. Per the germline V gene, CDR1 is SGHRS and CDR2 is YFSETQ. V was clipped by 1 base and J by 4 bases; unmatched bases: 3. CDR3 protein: CASSLPGTSGTGELFF. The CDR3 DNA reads TGCGCCAGCAGCTTGCCCGGGACTAGCGGCACCGGGGAGCTGTTTTTT.

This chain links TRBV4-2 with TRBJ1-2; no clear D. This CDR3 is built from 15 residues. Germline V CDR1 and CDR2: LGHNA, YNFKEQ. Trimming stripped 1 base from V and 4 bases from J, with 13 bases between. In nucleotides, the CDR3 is TGTGCCAGCAGCCAAGTAAGCAGGAATTTCTATGGCTACACCTTC. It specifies CASSQVSRNFYGYTF.